This T cell receptor beta chain emerged from a study of T cell responses to AZD1222 COVID-19 vaccine. Whole-study findings and limits: The donors showed a predominance of white British ancestry and of females, with possible underestimation of clonal diversity. Recipients of AZD1222 seropositive at baseline numbered only five or six. Across the whole spike, CD4 TCRs peaked at regions 160-218 and 743-854.

Second-dose intervals near 4 or 12 weeks were combined. Comment on this clone: Its antigen is not identified.

CDR1 is MNHNS and CDR2 is SASEGT in the germline V gene. The V end was cut by 2 bases, the J end by 0 bases, with 8 bases between. CDR3 length: 15 residues. Produced via immunoSEQ multiplex PCR; TCRdb's table is partial and in-frame only. The data contain fewer than 200,000 clones, roughly nine tenths of them singletons. The clonotype originates from an adult who received the AZD1222 COVID-19 vaccine. Sequences were derived from peripheral blood, sampled 28 days after the second AZD1222 dose. The V call is TRBV6-1, the J call TRBJ1-3, with no clear D. CDR3 sequence: CASSEKTDSGNTIYF. DNA of the CDR3: TGTGCCAGCAGTGAAAAAACAGACTCTGGAAACACCATATATTTT.